Listed here are 23 T cell receptor beta chains from one sample, sequenced in a study of radiation and T cells in renal cell carcinoma. Profiling relied on immunoSEQ multiplex PCR, and the TCRdb table lists in-frame clones only, not all of them. The sample comprises about 150,000 clones, approximately 86% of which are singletons, and 10% to 15% rests with the top ten. The time point: blood 2 weeks post-SBRT. Treatment meaning: 15 Gy SBRT to primary tumor, nephrectomy 4 weeks later. The source material was blood, sampled from a patient whose treatment included radiotherapy and nephrectomy. These receptors all come from a woman between 50 and 59 years old with renal cell carcinoma.

This chain links TRBV4-3 with TRBJ1-2; D perhaps matches TRBD1 (5 bases). The CDR3 consists of 17 residues. The germline CDR1 and CDR2 sequences are LGHNA and YSLEER. Trimming took 0 bases from V and 1 from J, leaving 15 bases between them. The CDR3 here is CASSQEAGTRRNYGYTF. Written as DNA, the CDR3 is TGCGCCAGCAGCCAAGAGGCCGGGACTCGACGTAACTATGGCTACACCTTC.

The chain has TRBV13 and TRBJ1-1; 9 nucleotides match TRBD1. Trimming cost V 5 bases and J 1 base; bases outside gene matches: 5. The CDR3 is made up of 15 amino acids. Germline V gene lookup returns CDR1 PRHDT and CDR2 FYEKMQ (reference sequence). CDR3 in amino acids: CASSAGQGTNTEAFF. The DNA for the CDR3 is TGTGCCAGCAGCGCCGGACAGGGGACGAACACTGAAGCTTTCTTT.

This chain connects TRBV20-1 to TRBJ1-2, with TRBD1 as a possible D gene (5 bases). The CDR3 is made up of 11 amino acids. Germline lookup yields CDR1 DFQATT and CDR2 SNEGSKA (reference sequence). The germline V and J ends were trimmed by 6 bases and 4 bases, with 9 bases remaining between them. CDR3 nucleotides: TGCAGTGCCGGGGCGGCCTATGGCTACACCTTC. Amino acids: CSAGAAYGYTF.

This clone was recorded once. V gene TRBV19 combines with J gene TRBJ2-7; 7 positions match TRBD1. After removal of 7 bases from V and 5 bases from J, the junction contained 8 bases not matched to a gene. The CDR3 consists of 13 residues. CDR1 is LNHDA, CDR2 SQIVND, per germline (reference sequence). The CDR3 DNA follows: TGTGCCAGTACGGGACAGCTAGGCCACGAGCAGTACTTC. It specifies CASTGQLGHEQYF.

The J gene is TRBJ2-5, the V gene TRBV4-3; maybe TRBD2 (5 bases). Per germline, CDR1 LGHNA and CDR2 YSLEER. The CDR3 contains 15 residues. Trimming cost V 0 bases and J 5 bases, with 13 bases left between them. DNA for the CDR3: TGCGCCAGCAGCCAAGATCTCGACTACGGGGAGACCCAGTACTTC. Translating it yields CASSQDLDYGETQYF.

This clone was counted at least ten times. The chain recombines TRBV11-2 with TRBJ2-7; 8 bases align to TRBD1. V was pared by 5 bases and J by 6 bases, with 12 bases of the junction left unmatched. The germline V gene encodes CDR1 SGHAT and CDR2 FQNNGV. This CDR3 region has 15 residues. CDR3 protein: CASSQASGGGGEQYF. The CDR3 nucleotides are TGTGCCAGCAGCCAGGCGTCAGGGGGCGGAGGCGAGCAGTACTTC.

The gene calls are TRBV30 and TRBJ2-5; D is possibly TRBD1 or TRBD2 (6 bases each). The ends were cut back, 5 bases at V and 5 bases at J, with 12 bases in the middle. Germline V lookup: CDR1 GTSNPN, CDR2 SVGIG (reference sequence). This CDR3 comprises 12 residues. CDR3 residues: CAWDLGGETQYF. CDR3 sequence (DNA): TGTGCCTGGGACCTCGGGGGCGAGACCCAGTACTTC.

The chain links TRBV11-1 to TRBJ2-3; D not certain. This CDR3 comprises 13 residues. Trimming pared 5 bases from V and 4 bases from J, leaving 10 bases between. CDR1 and CDR2 (germline): SGHAT, FQDESV (reference sequence). CDR3 protein: CASSPPAPDTQYF. As DNA, the CDR3 is TGTGCCAGCAGCCCCCCCGCCCCAGATACGCAGTATTTT.

The CDR3 nucleotides are TGCGCCAGCAGTCACTGGAACACTGAAGCTTTCTTT. Translating it yields CASSHWNTEAFF. The rearrangement joins TRBV23-1 to TRBJ1-1; D is unresolved. TRBV23-1 is an ORF for which the function is uncertain. The CDR3 sequence is 12 residues long. Trimming left V 3 bases short and J 1 base short, with 3 bases between.

This sequence joins TRBV10-1 and TRBJ2-3; TRBD2 aligns across 10 bases. Trimming cost V 5 bases and J 1 base; bases outside gene matches: 3. CDR1 is WNHNN and CDR2 is SYGVQD in the germline V gene (reference sequence). This CDR3 has 15 amino acids. CDR3 loop: CASSPGTSGTDTQYF. The CDR3 region has the DNA TGCGCCAGCAGTCCCGGGACTAGCGGCACAGATACGCAGTATTTT.

This sequence joins TRBV7-3 and TRBJ1-6; D remains ambiguous. This CDR3 has 13 amino acids. CDR1 is SGHTA and CDR2 is FQGTGA in the germline V gene. The germline V and J ends were trimmed by 2 bases and 10 bases, with 9 bases remaining between them. DNA of the CDR3: TGTGCCAGCAGCTTAGCGGCGAACTCACCCCTCCACTTT. This gives the protein CASSLAANSPLHF.

The rearrangement uses TRBV29-1 and TRBJ2-7; 8 bases fit TRBD1. CDR3 length: 13 amino acids. The germline CDR1 and CDR2 sequences are SQVTM and ANQGSEA. The V segment lost 3 bases and the J segment 5 bases; nucleotides outside the gene matches: 6. The CDR3: CSVDGQGRHEQYF. The DNA of the CDR3 is TGCAGCGTTGATGGACAGGGTCGGCACGAGCAGTACTTC.

J is TRBJ2-3 and V is TRBV7-2; the D is unclear. This CDR3 spans 15 amino acids. CDR1 and CDR2 from the germline V gene are SGHTA and FQGNSA. Trimming pared 3 bases from V and 2 bases from J, leaving 12 bases between. The CDR3 DNA follows: TGTGCCAGCAGCTTTCGTGGGCCCAACACAGATACGCAGTATTTT. Translating it yields CASSFRGPNTDTQYF.

The V call is TRBV6-5, the J call TRBJ1-3; D gene unclear. This CDR3 has 15 residues. V shed 6 bases and J shed 0 bases, with 12 bases lying between them. Germline CDR1 MNHEY, CDR2 SVGAGI. The CDR3 DNA is TGTGCCAGCAGCCGGTTAGGAAGCTCTGGAAACACCATATATTTT. This translates into CASSRLGSSGNTIYF.

The chain combines TRBV19 with TRBJ1-1; 9 bases map to TRBD1. V trimming: 5 bases; J trimming: 3 bases; junction bases outside the gene matches: 7. Germline lookup yields CDR1 LNHDA and CDR2 SQIVND (reference sequence). There are 15 residues in the CDR3. Here the CDR3 reads CASSADRGRDTEAFF. The DNA for the CDR3 is TGTGCCAGTAGTGCAGACAGGGGGAGAGACACTGAAGCTTTCTTT. The variable domain in full, with the rest retrieved from reference TRBV19 and TRBJ1-1, is DGGITQSPKYLFRKEGQNVTLSCEQNLNHDAMYWYRQDPGQGLRLIYYSQIVNDFQKGDIAEGYSVSREKKESFPLTVTSAQKNPTAFYLCASSADRGRDTEAFFGQGTRLTVV.

The CDR3 DNA sequence: TGTGCCAGCAGTCTAAGCGGGGGGACCTACAATGAGCAGTTCTTC. Translation gives CASSLSGGTYNEQFF. The genes are TRBV7-3 and TRBJ2-1; 9 bases map to TRBD2. Trimming at V came to 6 bases and at J to 2 bases, leaving 5 bases not matched to a gene. This CDR3 comprises 15 residues. CDR1 is SGHTA and CDR2 is FQGTGA in the germline V gene.

The chain recombines TRBV30 with TRBJ1-2; 10 bases are a match to TRBD1. CDR1 is GTSNPN and CDR2 is SVGIG in the germline V gene (reference sequence). This CDR3 is 15 amino acids long. The J segment lost 2 bases and the V segment lost 1 base, leaving 4 bases of the junction unmatched. The CDR3 DNA follows: TGTGCCTGGAGTGCCACGGGACAGGGGAACTATGGCTACACCTTC. Translation gives CAWSATGQGNYGYTF.

About this clone itself: The sample carries other DNA sequences with the same CDR3. The chain joins TRBV5-1 to TRBJ2-1, with 10 positions matching TRBD2. V lost 3 bases, J lost 5 bases, and 5 bases stayed unmatched. Germline CDR1 reads SGHRS; CDR2 reads YFSETQ. The CDR3 spans 15 residues. This chain's CDR3 is CASSSRLAGDNEQFF. The CDR3 DNA is TGCGCCAGCAGCTCCCGACTAGCGGGTGACAATGAGCAGTTCTTC.

The chain links TRBV5-1 to TRBJ2-7, with 12 bases identical to TRBD2. The CDR3 extends over 15 amino acids. Germline CDR1 and CDR2: SGHRS and YFSETQ. With V trimmed by 4 bases and J by 2 bases, 4 bases remained unmatched. The CDR3 reads CASSDGLAGTYEQYF. Here the CDR3 DNA reads TGCGCCAGCAGCGACGGACTAGCGGGGACCTACGAGCAGTACTTC. Filled out from reference TRBV5-1 and TRBJ2-7, the complete variable domain reads KAGVTQTPRYLIKTRGQQVTLSCSPISGHRSVSWYQQTPGQGLQFLFEYFSETQRNKGNFPGRFSGRQFSNSRSEMNVSTLELGDSALYLCASSDGLAGTYEQYFGPGTRLTVT.

This chain uses TRBV6-5 with TRBJ2-4, with D possibly TRBD2 on 6 matching bases. Trimming removed 0 bases at V and 2 bases at J, with 8 bases between. The germline V gene encodes CDR1 MNHEY and CDR2 SVGAGI. This CDR3 has 15 residues. The CDR3 sequence: CASSYSRGTKNIQYF. In DNA form, the CDR3 reads TGTGCCAGCAGTTACTCCCGGGGGACCAAAAACATTCAGTACTTC.

The V gene is TRBV4-1, the J gene TRBJ2-6, with D perhaps TRBD2 (5 bases). This CDR3 is built from 16 residues. CDR1 and CDR2 (germline): MGHRA, YSYEKL. Trimming removed 0 bases from V and 4 bases from J, with 10 bases in between. CDR3 amino acids: CASSQDRAEGANVLTF. The CDR3 coding sequence is TGCGCCAGCAGCCAAGATCGAGCGGAAGGGGCCAACGTCCTGACTTTC.

The chain has TRBV7-2 and TRBJ2-5; D possibly uses TRBD1 or TRBD2 (6 bases each). The CDR3 runs to 15 residues. Trimming removed 5 bases from V and 5 bases from J, with 18 bases in between. The germline V gene encodes CDR1 SGHTA and CDR2 FQGNSA. The CDR3: CASSAQRGALETQYF. In DNA, the CDR3 is TGTGCCAGCAGCGCCCAAAGGGGGGCCTTGGAGACCCAGTACTTC.

Here the CDR3 DNA reads TGTGCCTGGAGCGGACCCAGACCCTACGAGCAGTACTTC. This translates into CAWSGPRPYEQYF. This chain joins TRBV30 and TRBJ2-7; D is unclear. Germline V CDR1 and CDR2: GTSNPN, SVGIG (reference sequence). The CDR3 loop spans 13 amino acids. Trimming removed 3 bases from V and 2 bases from J, with 11 bases in between.